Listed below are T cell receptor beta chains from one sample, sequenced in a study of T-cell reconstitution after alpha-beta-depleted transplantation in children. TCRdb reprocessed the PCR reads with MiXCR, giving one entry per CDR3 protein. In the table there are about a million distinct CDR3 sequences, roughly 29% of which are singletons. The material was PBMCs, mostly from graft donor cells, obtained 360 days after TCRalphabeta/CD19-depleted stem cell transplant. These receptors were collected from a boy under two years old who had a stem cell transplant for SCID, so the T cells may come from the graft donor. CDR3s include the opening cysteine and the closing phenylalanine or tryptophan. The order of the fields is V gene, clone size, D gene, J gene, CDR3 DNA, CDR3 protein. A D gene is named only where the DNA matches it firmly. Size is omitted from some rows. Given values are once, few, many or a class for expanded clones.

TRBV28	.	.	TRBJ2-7	TGTGCCGGCAGTTCGCCCAAGCGTGAGCAGTACTTC	CAGSSPKREQYF
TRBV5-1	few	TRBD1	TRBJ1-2	TGCGCCAGCAGTAAGAATACGGGACAGACCTATGGCTACACCTTC	CASSKNTGQTYGYTF
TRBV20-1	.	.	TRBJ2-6	TGCAGTGCTACCCGTTCGGGGTCTGGGGCCAACGTCCTGACTTTC	CSATRSGSGANVLTF
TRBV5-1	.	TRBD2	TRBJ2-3	TGCGCCAGCAGCTTGACTCGCGGGCTAGCGGCCACAGATACGCAGTATTTT	CASSLTRGLAATDTQYF
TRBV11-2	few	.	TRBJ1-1	TGTGCCAGCAGCTTAGGGAAACTGTGGCACACTGAAGCTTTCTTT	CASSLGKLWHTEAFF
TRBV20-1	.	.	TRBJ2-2	TGCAGTGCTAGAAAGACGGAGGGCTCCACCGGGGAGCTGTTTTTT	CSARKTEGSTGELFF
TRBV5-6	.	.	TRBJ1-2	TGTGCCAGCAGCTTGGGAGGGCGGGATGGCTACACCTTC	CASSLGGRDGYTF
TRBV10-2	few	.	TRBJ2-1	TGCGCCAGCAGTGTCGGCCGGCGGTCTAGGAATGAGCAGTTCTTC	CASSVGRRSRNEQFF
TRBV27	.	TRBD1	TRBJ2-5	TGTGCCAGCAGCTCCCGACAGGGGATCCAAGAGACCCAGTACTTC	CASSSRQGIQETQYF
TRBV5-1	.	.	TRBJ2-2	TGCGCCAGCAGCTTGTTACGGCCATCGAACACCGGGGAGCTGTTTTTT	CASSLLRPSNTGELFF
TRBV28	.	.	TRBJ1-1	TGTGCCAGCAGTCTGCGATACTCTGAAGCTTTCTTT	CASSLRYSEAFF
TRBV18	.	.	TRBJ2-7	TGTGCCAGCTCACCACCGGACAGCTTTTTAGGATACGAGCAGTACTTC	CASSPPDSFLGYEQYF
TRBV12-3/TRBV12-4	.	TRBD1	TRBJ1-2	TGTGCCAGCAGTTCGGAAAGGACAGGGGGGAACTATGGCTACACCTTC	CASSSERTGGNYGYTF
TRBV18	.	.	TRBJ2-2	TGTGCCAGCTCACCAGAGACGGCGGCTTTGCGTGGCACCGGGGAGCTGTTTTTT	CASSPETAALRGTGELFF
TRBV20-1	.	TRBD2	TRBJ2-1	TGCAGTGCTGCACGGGGGGGCCCCTACAATGAGCAGTTCTTC	CSAARGGPYNEQFF
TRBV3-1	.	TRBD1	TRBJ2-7	TGTGCCAGCAGCCAATCCCACAGGGGGTTCACCTACGAGCAGTACTTC	CASSQSHRGFTYEQYF
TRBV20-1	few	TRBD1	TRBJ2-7	TGCAGTGCTGCCGGGGACAGGGGAAAGCAGTACTTC	CSAAGDRGKQYF
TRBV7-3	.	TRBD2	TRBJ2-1	TGTGCCAGCAGCCCGGGAGGGGGGAGAGCTACGGGGGTGGATGAGCAGTTCTTC	CASSPGGGRATGVDEQFF
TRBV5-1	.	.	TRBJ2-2	TGCGCCAGCAGCTTGTACCCTCCAGGGGCGAACCTAATAAACACCGGGGAGCTGTTTTTT	CASSLYPPGANLINTGELFF
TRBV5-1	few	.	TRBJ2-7	TGCGCCAGCAGCTCGTACTTCGAGGGTTACCGCTACGAGCAGTACTTC	CASSSYFEGYRYEQYF
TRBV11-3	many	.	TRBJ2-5	TGTGCCAGCAGCTTGGGGACCAGAGAGACCCAGTACTTC	CASSLGTRETQYF
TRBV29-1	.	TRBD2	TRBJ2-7	TGCAGCGCCCAGACTAGCGACTTCCACGAGCAGTACTTC	CSAQTSDFHEQYF
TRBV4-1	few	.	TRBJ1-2	TGCGCCAGCAGCCAAGAGCGTGACAGGAACTATGGCTACACCTTC	CASSQERDRNYGYTF
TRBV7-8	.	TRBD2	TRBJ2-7	TGTGCCAGCAGCACGACTAGCGGGGGCCGGAAAAGCTCCTACGAGCAGTACTTC	CASSTTSGGRKSSYEQYF
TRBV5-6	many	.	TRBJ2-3	TGTGCCAGCAGCTTTCGGGGATCCACAGATACGCAGTATTTT	CASSFRGSTDTQYF
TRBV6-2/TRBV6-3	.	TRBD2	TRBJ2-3	TGTGCCAGCCGCCGCTCGGGTAGCGGGACAGATACGCAGTATTTT	CASRRSGSGTDTQYF
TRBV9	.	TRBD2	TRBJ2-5	TGTGCCAGCAGCGTTGGACTAGCGCCAGAGACCCAGTACTTC	CASSVGLAPETQYF
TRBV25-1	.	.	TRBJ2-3	TGTGCCAGCAGCCCGGGGATCCGCACAGATACGCAGTATTTT	CASSPGIRTDTQYF
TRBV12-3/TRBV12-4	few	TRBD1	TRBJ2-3	TGTGCCAGCAGCCCTGACAGGGTTCTGACAGATACGCAGTATTTT	CASSPDRVLTDTQYF
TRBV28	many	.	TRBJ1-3	TGTGCCAGCAGTTGGGGGATAGGAAACACCATATATTTT	CASSWGIGNTIYF
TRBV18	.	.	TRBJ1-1	TGTGCCAGCTCACCACCGTCTGCACAGTTGAACACTGAAGCTTTCTTT	CASSPPSAQLNTEAFF
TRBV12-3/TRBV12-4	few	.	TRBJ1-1	TGTGCCAGCAGTTTACTACTGCTCAACACTGAAGCTTTCTTT	CASSLLLLNTEAFF
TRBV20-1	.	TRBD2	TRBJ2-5	TGCAGTGCTAGGGACGGGGGGGCCCTTGGGACCCAGTACTTC	CSARDGGALGTQYF
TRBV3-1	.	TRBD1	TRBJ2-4	TGTGCCAGCAGCCTAAGGGACAGGGGTCAGTACTTC	CASSLRDRGQYF
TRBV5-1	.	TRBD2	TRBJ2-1	TGCGCCAGCAGCTTGGGGACTAGCGGGGGGCTTAAGCAGTTCTTC	CASSLGTSGGLKQFF
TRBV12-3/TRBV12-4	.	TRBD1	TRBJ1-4	TGTGCCAGCAGTCCCCCGGACAGGCGGTTTAATGAAAAACTGTTTTTT	CASSPPDRRFNEKLFF
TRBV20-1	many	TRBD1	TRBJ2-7	TGCAGTGCTAACAGGGGCAGCGAGCAGTACTTC	CSANRGSEQYF
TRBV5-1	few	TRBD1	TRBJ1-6	TGCGCCAGCAGTCCGCGGACAGGGGACGCCATTCGACCCCTCCACTTT	CASSPRTGDAIRPLHF
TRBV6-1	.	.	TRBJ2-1	TGTGCCAGCAGTGTTCAGCCGGAGTCCTACAATGAGCAGTTCTTC	CASSVQPESYNEQFF
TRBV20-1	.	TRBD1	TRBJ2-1	TGCAGTGCTAGAGGTTACAGGGGAAGGTCCTACAATGAGCAGTTCTTC	CSARGYRGRSYNEQFF
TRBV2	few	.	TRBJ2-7	TGTGCCAGCAGTGAATCGGCCTTCTCCTACGAGCAGTACTTC	CASSESAFSYEQYF
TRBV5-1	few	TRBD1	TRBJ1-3	TGCGCCAGCAGCAGAGGACAGGGTTTCTCTGGAAACACCATATATTTT	CASSRGQGFSGNTIYF
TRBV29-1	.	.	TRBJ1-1	TGCAGCGTCATGGGATCAGGGGTGAGCACTGAAGCTTTCTTT	CSVMGSGVSTEAFF
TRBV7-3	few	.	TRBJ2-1	TGTGCCAGCAGCCCCAAAAAGCAGTTCTTC	CASSPKKQFF
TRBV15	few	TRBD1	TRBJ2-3	TGTGCCACCAGCGGTGGACAGGGGTACGGCACAGATACGCAGTATTTT	CATSGGQGYGTDTQYF
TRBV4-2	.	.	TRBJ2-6	TGTGCCAGCAGCCAAGAAGCAAGCTCTGGGGCCAACGTCCTGACTTTC	CASSQEASSGANVLTF
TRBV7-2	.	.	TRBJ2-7	TGTGCCAGCAGGCCTGGACTGAGTGAGCAGTACTTC	CASRPGLSEQYF
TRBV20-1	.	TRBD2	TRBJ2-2	TGCAGTGCTCGACTAGCGGGGGTTACCGGGGAGCTGTTTTTT	CSARLAGVTGELFF
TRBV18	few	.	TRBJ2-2	TGTGCCAGCTCTATGATCACCGGGGAGCTGTTTTTT	CASSMITGELFF
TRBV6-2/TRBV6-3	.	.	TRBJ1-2	TGTGCCAGCAGCAATCGGACACGCCATCAATCCTATGGCTACACCTTC	CASSNRTRHQSYGYTF
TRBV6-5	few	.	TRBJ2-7	TGTGCCAGCAGTTACTCAGGGACGGTCTCCTACGAGCAGTACTTC	CASSYSGTVSYEQYF
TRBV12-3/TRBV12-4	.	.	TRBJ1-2	TGTGCCAGCAGTTTAGCTATGGTGGGCAGCCCCTCTGGCTACACCTTC	CASSLAMVGSPSGYTF
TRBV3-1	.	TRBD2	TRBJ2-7	TGTGCCAGCAGCCAATGGACTAGCGGGGGAGCCGAGCAGTACTTC	CASSQWTSGGAEQYF
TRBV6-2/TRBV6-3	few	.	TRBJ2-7	TGTGCCAGCAGTTACTCGCTATCAGGCGGGCAGTACTTC	CASSYSLSGGQYF
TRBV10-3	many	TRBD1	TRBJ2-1	TGTGCCATCAGTGACCCCCCGGGACAGGGCTTGTACAATGAGCAGTTCTTC	CAISDPPGQGLYNEQFF